A single sample is the source of the 18 T cell receptor beta chains below, sequenced in a study of T-cell reconstitution after alpha-beta-depleted transplantation in children. Unique molecular identifiers were used in preparing the TCRbeta library. TCRdb redid the calling of the PCR reads with MiXCR, one entry per CDR3 protein. The sample contains hundreds of thousands of distinct CDR3 sequences, 16% of which appear only once. Here the sequenced sample was PBMCs from the stem cell graft donor, taken from the stem cell graft. The receptors were sampled from a human donor who donated a stem cell graft to a child with acute myeloid leukemia.

CDR3 nucleotide sequence: TGTGCCAGCAGCAAATGCGGGAATTTTACAGGGAGCACTGAAGCTTTCTTT. It encodes CASSKCGNFTGSTEAFF. The chain carries TRBV21-1 and TRBJ1-1; the DNA was not used to check the table's D call, TRBD1. TRBV21-1 is reported as a pseudogene. CDR3 size: 17 residues.

Ten or more counts support this clonotype. The gene calls are TRBV12-3 or TRBV12-4 and TRBJ2-1; 8 bases match TRBD2. Trimming removed 6 bases from V and 5 bases from J; junction bases left unmatched: 9. CDR3 length equals 15 residues. The CDR3 nucleotides are TGTGCCAGCAGGATATCGGGGGGGCTGAACAATGAGCAGTTCTTC. Its protein is CASRISGGLNNEQFF.

The table lists this clonotype with a few counts. The chain combines TRBV10-3 with TRBJ2-5; the D gene is possibly TRBD2 (5 bases). CDR1 ENHRY and CDR2 SYGVKD come from the germline V gene. This CDR3 has 15 residues. V was shortened by 0 bases and J by 5 bases, with 13 bases between the two germline ends. The CDR3 here is CAISESWTEGETQYF. CDR3 nucleotides: TGTGCCATCAGTGAGTCCTGGACTGAAGGCGAGACCCAGTACTTC.

This clonotype has only a few counts. This rearrangement joins TRBV6-2 or TRBV6-3 to TRBJ2-7; TRBD1 might be the D (6 bases). Trimming stripped 2 bases from V and 5 bases from J, with 16 bases between. CDR1 and CDR2 from the germline V gene are MNHEY and SVGEGT. This CDR3 comprises 15 residues. The CDR3 region is CASSYIPGQIHEQYV. The CDR3 coding sequence is TGTGCCAGCAGTTACATCCCAGGACAGATCCACGAGCAGTACGTC.

There are a few counts of this clonotype. J is TRBJ2-5 and V is TRBV6-2 or TRBV6-3; D unclear. Germline lookup yields CDR1 MNHEY and CDR2 SVGEGT. The V and J ends lost 6 bases and 5 bases respectively, with 19 bases between them. This CDR3 region has 15 residues. The CDR3 loop reads CASSRFGSSRETQYF. The CDR3 bases are TGTGCCAGCAGCCGTTTTGGGTCTTCGAGGGAGACCCAGTACTTC.

This clonotype was found many times. DNA for the CDR3: TGCAGTGCTACACTAGCGGGGGGCTCCCTCTCCTACAATGAGCAGTTCTTC. Encoded protein: CSATLAGGSLSYNEQFF. The chain links TRBV20-1 to TRBJ2-1; the match to TRBD2 covers 12 bases. Germline CDR1 DFQATT, CDR2 SNEGSKA (reference sequence). The CDR3 consists of 17 residues. The V and J ends lost 4 bases and 0 bases, in that order; junction bases with no gene match: 7.

This clonotype was counted many times. The chain has TRBV29-1 and TRBJ2-7; D tentatively reads TRBD1 or TRBD2 (5 bases each). Germline-derived CDR1 and CDR2 are SQVTM and ANQGSEA. CDR3 length: 15 amino acids. V lost 1 base and J 3 bases, leaving 16 bases between the germline ends. This CDR3 reads CSVEGGTDRFYEQYF. CDR3 in DNA: TGCAGCGTTGAAGGTGGGACGGATCGCTTCTACGAGCAGTACTTC.

This chain uses TRBV7-3 with TRBJ2-1; a possible D gene is TRBD2 (5 bases). The germline CDR1 and CDR2 sequences are SGHTA and FQGTGA. Trimming cost V 5 bases and J 6 bases, with 17 bases left between them. The CDR3 sequence is 15 residues long. This chain's CDR3 is CASSPPGDLGNEQFF. In nucleotides, the CDR3 is TGTGCCAGCAGCCCCCCCGGGGATCTGGGCAATGAGCAGTTCTTC. Full variable domain (rest looked up from reference TRBV7-3 and TRBJ2-1): GAGVSQTPSNKVTEKGKYVELRCDPISGHTALYWYRQSLGQGPEFLIYFQGTGAADDSGLPNDRFFAVRPEGSVSTLKIQRTERGDSAVYLCASSPPGDLGNEQFFGPGTRLTVL.

This clonotype was seen a few times. The chain joins TRBV28 to TRBJ2-7; D is uncertain. Trimming took off 4 bases at V and 3 bases at J, with 10 bases between the two ends. The CDR3 has 13 residues. CDR1 and CDR2 (germline): MDHEN, SYDVKM. The CDR3 is CASSYGKDYEQYV. The CDR3 bases are TGTGCCAGCAGTTACGGAAAGGACTACGAGCAGTACGTC.

This clonotype was seen more than once but under ten times. V usage is TRBV4-3 and J usage is TRBJ2-1; 12 nucleotides match TRBD2. V gave up 0 bases and J gave up 4 bases; unmatched junction bases: 4. CDR1 is LGHNA, CDR2 YSLEER, per germline. CDR3 length: 17 amino acids. The chain's CDR3 is CASSQDGLAGRYNEQFF. For the CDR3, the DNA is TGCGCCAGCAGCCAAGATGGACTAGCGGGGCGTTACAATGAGCAGTTCTTC.

The genes are TRBV14 and TRBJ2-7, with unresolved D. V lost 0 bases and J 3 bases, leaving 3 bases between the germline ends. Germline V CDR1 and CDR2: SGHDN, FVKESK. This CDR3 comprises 12 residues. The DNA of the CDR3 is TGTGCCAGCAGCCAAGACGACTACGAGCAGTACGTC. It yields the protein CASSQDDYEQYV.

This clonotype occurred many times. The chain couples TRBV6-5 to TRBJ2-7; D is undetermined. The V end was cut by 5 bases, the J end by 5 bases, with 10 bases between. Germline CDR1 is MNHEY and CDR2 is SVGAGI. This CDR3 spans 12 amino acids. In nucleotides, the CDR3 is TGTGCCAGCAGTCGCCCAGGCCACGAGCAGTACTTC. Protein: CASSRPGHEQYF.

The chain links TRBV18 to TRBJ2-5, with 13 positions matching TRBD2. CDR3 size: 17 residues. Per the germline V gene, CDR1 is KGHSH and CDR2 is LQKENI. V was clipped by 4 bases and J by 0 bases; unmatched bases: 5. The CDR3 loop reads CASSLTSGGKYQETQYF. In DNA form, the CDR3 reads TGTGCCAGCTCACTGACTAGCGGGGGGAAGTACCAAGAGACCCAGTACTTC.

The V and J genes are TRBV7-2 and TRBJ2-5, with D possibly being TRBD1 or TRBD2 (5 bases each). This CDR3 contains 15 residues. The germline V gene encodes CDR1 SGHTA and CDR2 FQGNSA. The V end lost 1 base, the J end lost 6 bases, and 15 bases lay between the germline ends. CDR3: CASSLEGTRVKTQYF. CDR3 nucleotide sequence: TGTGCCAGCAGCTTAGAAGGGACGCGTGTTAAGACCCAGTACTTC.

Only a few counts were recorded for this clonotype. DNA for the CDR3: TGTGCCACCGCTGCGGCCCCAGATACGCAGTATTTT. Translation: CATAAAPDTQYF. The chain employs TRBV10-3 and TRBJ2-3; D not certain. The CDR3 length is 12 residues. The V end lost 10 bases, the J end lost 4 bases, and 12 bases lay between the germline ends. Germline CDR1 and CDR2: ENHRY and SYGVKD.

The table lists this clonotype with many counts. The chain uses TRBV15 and TRBJ2-1, with D possibly TRBD1 on 6 matching bases. Germline-derived CDR1 and CDR2 are LNHNV and YYDKDF (reference sequence). V lost 3 bases and J 4 bases, leaving 13 bases between the germline ends. The CDR3 is 15 amino acids. CDR3 sequence reads: CATSRSGTKYNEQFF. As DNA, the CDR3 is TGTGCCACCAGCAGGTCCGGGACAAAGTACAATGAGCAGTTCTTC.

This clonotype was detected many times. The chain joins TRBV6-4 to TRBJ2-1, with TRBD2 identical over 9 bases. The CDR3 contains 15 residues. Germline CDR1 and CDR2: MRHNA and SNTAGT. V lost 4 bases, J lost 7 bases, and 8 bases stayed unmatched. Here the CDR3 reads CASSAWRGGRNEQFF. Written as DNA, the CDR3 is TGTGCCAGCAGTGCATGGCGGGGGGGCCGAAATGAGCAGTTCTTC.

This clonotype was seen repeatedly, ten times or more. The CDR3 loop reads CASSPHTGELFF. The CDR3 coding sequence is TGTGCCAGCAGCCCACACACCGGGGAGCTGTTTTTT. This chain joins TRBV7-3 and TRBJ2-2; D remains unclear. Germline V gene lookup returns CDR1 SGHTA and CDR2 FQGTGA. The CDR3 contains 12 residues. The V and J ends lost 5 bases and 3 bases respectively, with 4 bases between them.